This T cell receptor (beta chain) was documented in a study of radiation and T cells in renal cell carcinoma. Study observations and caveats: Compared with controls, irradiated tumors showed greater TCR clonality.

The protocol was immunoSEQ multiplex PCR, while the TCRdb copy is restricted to in-frame clones and leaves out a portion. Here the sample spans 13,000 to 15,000 clones, around 50% being singletons. Treatment in this sample: treatment-naive control, cytoreductive nephrectomy. Control tumors came from treatment-naive patients without prior radiation. Turning to this clone: What it binds is not known.

Germline CDR1 is LGHNA and CDR2 is YNFKEQ. Trimming left V 0 bases short and J 8 bases short, with 8 bases between. The length of the CDR3 is 14 residues. The TCR sequence derives from a man aged 45-60 years with renal cell carcinoma. The V gene is TRBV4-2, the J gene TRBJ1-6, with D unresolved. The sequencing here drew on tumor tissue, taken from a patient whose treatment was nephrectomy without radiotherapy. In DNA, the CDR3 is TGTGCCAGCAGCCAAGACGGGATGGATTCACCCCTCCACTTT. Residues: CASSQDGMDSPLHF.